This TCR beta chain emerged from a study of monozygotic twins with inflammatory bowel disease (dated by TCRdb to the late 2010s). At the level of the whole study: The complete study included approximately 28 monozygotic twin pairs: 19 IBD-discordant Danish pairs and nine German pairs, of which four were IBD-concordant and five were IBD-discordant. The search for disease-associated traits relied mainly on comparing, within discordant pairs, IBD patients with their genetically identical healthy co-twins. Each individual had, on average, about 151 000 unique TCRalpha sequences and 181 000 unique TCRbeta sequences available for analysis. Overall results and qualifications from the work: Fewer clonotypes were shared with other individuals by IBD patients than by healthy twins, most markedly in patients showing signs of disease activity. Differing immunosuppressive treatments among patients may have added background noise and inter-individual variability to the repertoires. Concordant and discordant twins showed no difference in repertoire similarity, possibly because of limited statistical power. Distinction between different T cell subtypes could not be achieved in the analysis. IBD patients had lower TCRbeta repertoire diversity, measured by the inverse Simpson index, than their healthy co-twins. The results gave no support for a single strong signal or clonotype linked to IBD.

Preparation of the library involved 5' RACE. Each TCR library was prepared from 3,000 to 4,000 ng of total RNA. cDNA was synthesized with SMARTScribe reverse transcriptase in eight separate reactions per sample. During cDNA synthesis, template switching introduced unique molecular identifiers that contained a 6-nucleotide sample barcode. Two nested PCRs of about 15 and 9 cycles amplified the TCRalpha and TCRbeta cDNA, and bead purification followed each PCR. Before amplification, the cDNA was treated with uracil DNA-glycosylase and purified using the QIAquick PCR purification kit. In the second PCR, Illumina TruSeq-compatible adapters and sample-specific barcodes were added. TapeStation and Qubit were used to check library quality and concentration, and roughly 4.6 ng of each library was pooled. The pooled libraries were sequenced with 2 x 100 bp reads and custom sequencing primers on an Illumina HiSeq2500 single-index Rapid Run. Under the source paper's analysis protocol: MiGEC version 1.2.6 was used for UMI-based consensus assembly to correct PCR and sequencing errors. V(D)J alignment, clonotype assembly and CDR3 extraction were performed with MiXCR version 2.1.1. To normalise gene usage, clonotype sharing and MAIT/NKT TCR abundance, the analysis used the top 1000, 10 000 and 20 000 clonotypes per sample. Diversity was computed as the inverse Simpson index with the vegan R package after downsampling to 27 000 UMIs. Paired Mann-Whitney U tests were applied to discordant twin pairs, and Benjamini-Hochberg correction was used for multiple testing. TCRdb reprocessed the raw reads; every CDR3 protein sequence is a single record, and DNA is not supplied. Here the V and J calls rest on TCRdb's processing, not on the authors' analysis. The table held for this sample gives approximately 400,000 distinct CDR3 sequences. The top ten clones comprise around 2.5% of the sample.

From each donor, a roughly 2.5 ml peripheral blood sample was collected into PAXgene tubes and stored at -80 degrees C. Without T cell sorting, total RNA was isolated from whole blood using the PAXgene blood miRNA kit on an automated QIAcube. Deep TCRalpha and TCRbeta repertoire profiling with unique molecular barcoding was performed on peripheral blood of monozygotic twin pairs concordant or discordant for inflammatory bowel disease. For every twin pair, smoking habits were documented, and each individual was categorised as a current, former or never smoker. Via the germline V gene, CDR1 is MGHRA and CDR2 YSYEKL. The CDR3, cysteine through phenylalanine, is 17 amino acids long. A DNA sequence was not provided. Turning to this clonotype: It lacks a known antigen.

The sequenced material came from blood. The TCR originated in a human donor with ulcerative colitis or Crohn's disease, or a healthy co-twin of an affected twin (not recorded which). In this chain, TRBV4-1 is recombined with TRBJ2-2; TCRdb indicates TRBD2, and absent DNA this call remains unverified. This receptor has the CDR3 CASSQDKAGANTGELFF.